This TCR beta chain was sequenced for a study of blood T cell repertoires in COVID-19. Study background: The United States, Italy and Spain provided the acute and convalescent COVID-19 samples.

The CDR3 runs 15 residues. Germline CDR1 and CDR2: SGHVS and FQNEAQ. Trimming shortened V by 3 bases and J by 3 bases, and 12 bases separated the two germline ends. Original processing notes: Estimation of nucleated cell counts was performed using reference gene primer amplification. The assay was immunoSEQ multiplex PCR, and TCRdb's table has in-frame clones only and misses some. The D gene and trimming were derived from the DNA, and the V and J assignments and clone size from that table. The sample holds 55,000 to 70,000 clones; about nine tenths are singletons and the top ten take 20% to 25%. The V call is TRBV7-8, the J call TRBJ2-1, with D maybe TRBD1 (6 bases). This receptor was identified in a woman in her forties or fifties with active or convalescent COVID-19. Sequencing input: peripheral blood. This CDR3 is CASSLGWTDYNEQFF. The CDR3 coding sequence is TGTGCCAGCAGCTTGGGGTGGACAGACTACAATGAGCAGTTCTTC.